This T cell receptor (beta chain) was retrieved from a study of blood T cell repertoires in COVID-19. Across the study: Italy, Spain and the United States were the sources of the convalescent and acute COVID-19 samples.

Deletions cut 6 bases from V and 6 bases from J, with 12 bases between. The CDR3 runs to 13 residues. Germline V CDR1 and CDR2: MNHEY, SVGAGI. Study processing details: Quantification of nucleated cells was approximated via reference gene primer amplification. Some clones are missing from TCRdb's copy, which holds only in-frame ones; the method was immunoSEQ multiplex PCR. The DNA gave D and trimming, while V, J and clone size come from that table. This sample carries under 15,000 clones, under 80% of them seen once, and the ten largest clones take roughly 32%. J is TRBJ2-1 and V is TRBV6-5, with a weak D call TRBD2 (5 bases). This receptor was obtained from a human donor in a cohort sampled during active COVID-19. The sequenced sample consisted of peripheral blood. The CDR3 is CASRITRSNEQFF. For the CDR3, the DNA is TGTGCCAGCAGGATTACTAGATCCAATGAGCAGTTCTTC.